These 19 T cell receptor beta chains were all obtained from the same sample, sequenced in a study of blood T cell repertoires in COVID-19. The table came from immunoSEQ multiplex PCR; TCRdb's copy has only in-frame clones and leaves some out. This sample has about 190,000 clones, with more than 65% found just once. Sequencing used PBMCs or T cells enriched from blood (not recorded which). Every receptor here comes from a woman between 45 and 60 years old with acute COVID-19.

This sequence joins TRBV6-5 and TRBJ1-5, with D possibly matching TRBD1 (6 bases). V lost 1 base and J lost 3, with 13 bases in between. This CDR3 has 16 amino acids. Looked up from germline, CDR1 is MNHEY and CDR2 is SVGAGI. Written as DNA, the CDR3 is TGTGCCAGCAGTTACTTGGGACAAGGCCCCAATCAGCCCCAGCATTTT. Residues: CASSYLGQGPNQPQHF.

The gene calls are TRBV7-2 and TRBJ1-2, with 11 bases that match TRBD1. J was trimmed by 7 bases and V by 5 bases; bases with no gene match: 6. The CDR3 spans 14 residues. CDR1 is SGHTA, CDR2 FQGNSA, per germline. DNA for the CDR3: TGTGCCAGCAGCCTCGGACAGGGGGCCTTTGGCTACACCTTC. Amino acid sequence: CASSLGQGAFGYTF.

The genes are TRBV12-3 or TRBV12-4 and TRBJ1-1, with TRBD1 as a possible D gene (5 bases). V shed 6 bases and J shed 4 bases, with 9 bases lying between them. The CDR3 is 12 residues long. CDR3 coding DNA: TGTGCCAGCAGCGGGGGGACCACTGAAGCTTTCTTT. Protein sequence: CASSGGTTEAFF.

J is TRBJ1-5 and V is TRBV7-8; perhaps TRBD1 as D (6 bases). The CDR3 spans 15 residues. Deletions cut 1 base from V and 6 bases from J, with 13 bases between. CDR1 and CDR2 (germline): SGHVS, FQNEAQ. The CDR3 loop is CASSLESGVSQPQHF. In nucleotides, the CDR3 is TGTGCCAGCAGCTTAGAGTCAGGGGTGAGTCAGCCCCAGCATTTT.

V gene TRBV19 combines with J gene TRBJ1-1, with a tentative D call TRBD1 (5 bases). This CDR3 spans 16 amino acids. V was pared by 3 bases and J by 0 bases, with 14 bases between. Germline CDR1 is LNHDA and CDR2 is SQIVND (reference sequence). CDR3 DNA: TGTGCCAGTAGTATCGGGGGGGATGGTGTGAACACTGAAGCTTTCTTT. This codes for CASSIGGDGVNTEAFF.

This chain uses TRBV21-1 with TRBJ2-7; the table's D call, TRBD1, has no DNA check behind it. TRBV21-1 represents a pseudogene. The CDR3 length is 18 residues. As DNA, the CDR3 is TGTGCCAGCAGCAAAGCGGGCAGGGGCCCTAAATCCTCCTACGAGCAGTACGTC. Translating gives CASSKAGRGPKSSYEQYV.

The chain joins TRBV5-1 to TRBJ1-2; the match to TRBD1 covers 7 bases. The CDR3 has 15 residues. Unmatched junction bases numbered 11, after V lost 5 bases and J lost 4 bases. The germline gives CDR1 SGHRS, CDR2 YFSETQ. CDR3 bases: TGCGCCAGCAGTTTACAGGGGCGAGGGGCCTATGGCTACACCTTC. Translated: CASSLQGRGAYGYTF.

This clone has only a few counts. CDR3 protein: CASGTGTGVTGELFF. The CDR3 DNA reads as TGTGCCAGCGGTACCGGGACAGGGGTTACCGGGGAGCTGTTTTTT. The chain is built from TRBV4-2 and TRBJ2-2, with 10 bases matching TRBD1. Germline V gives CDR1 LGHNA, CDR2 YNFKEQ. The CDR3 is 15 residues long. V was pared by 8 bases and J by 5 bases, with 8 bases of the junction left unmatched.

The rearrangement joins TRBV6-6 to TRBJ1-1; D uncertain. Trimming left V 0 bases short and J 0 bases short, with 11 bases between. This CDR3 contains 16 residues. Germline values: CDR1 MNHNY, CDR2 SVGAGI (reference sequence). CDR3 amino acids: CASSYSARGMNTEAFF. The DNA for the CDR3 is TGTGCCAGCAGTTACTCGGCCAGAGGCATGAACACTGAAGCTTTCTTT.

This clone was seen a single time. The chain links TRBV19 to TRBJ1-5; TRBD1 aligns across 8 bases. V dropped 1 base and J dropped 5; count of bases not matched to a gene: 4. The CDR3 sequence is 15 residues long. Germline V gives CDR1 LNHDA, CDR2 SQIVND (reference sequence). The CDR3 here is CASSIGGQGYQPQHF. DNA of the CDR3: TGTGCCAGTAGTATAGGCGGACAGGGCTATCAGCCCCAGCATTTT.

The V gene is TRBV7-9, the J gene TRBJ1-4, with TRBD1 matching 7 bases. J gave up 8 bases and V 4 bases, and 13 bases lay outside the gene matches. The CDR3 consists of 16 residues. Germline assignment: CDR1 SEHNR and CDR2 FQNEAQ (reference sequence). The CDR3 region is CASSSRQGGVREKLFF. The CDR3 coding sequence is TGTGCCAGCAGCTCCAGACAGGGTGGAGTTCGGGAAAAACTGTTTTTT.

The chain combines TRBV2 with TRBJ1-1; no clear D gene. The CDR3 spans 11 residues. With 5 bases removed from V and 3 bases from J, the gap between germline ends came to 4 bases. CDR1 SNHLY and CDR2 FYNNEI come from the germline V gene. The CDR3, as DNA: TGTGCCAGCAGTCCTCACACTGAAGCTTTCTTT. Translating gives CASSPHTEAFF.

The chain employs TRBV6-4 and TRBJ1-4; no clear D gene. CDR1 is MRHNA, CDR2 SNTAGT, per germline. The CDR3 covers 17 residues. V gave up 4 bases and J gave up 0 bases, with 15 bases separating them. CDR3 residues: CASSGREGPPTNEKLFF. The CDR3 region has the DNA TGTGCCAGCAGTGGGAGGGAGGGCCCGCCAACTAATGAAAAACTGTTTTTT.

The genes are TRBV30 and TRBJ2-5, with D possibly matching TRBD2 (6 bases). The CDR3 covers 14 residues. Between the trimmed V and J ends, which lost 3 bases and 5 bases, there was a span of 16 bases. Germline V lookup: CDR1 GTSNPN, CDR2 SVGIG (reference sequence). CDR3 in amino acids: CAWRPRGRWETQYF. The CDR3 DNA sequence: TGTGCCTGGAGGCCCCGGGGGAGATGGGAGACCCAGTACTTC.

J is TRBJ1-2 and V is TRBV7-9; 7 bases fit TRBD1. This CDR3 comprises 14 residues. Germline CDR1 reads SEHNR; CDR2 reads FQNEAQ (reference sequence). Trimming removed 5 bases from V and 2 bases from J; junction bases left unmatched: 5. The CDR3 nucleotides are TGTGCCAGCAGCGCGTCGACAGGGAACTATGGCTACACCTTC. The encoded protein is CASSASTGNYGYTF.

The CDR3 loop reads CASSQEIKNSPLHF. The CDR3 nucleotides are TGTGCCAGCAGCCAAGAAATAAAAAATTCACCCCTCCACTTT. The chain recombines TRBV3-1 (or the pseudogene TRBV3-2) with TRBJ1-6, with unresolved D. This CDR3 contains 14 residues. CDR1 and CDR2 (germline): LGHDT, YNNKEL (reference sequence). Between the trimmed V and J ends, which lost 0 bases and 7 bases, there was a span of 7 bases.

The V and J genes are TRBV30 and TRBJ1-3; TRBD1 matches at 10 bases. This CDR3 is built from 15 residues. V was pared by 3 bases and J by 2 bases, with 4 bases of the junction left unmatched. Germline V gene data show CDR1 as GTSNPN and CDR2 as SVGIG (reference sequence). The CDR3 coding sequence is TGTGCCTGGAGCACCGGGACAGGGGCTGGAAACACCATATATTTT. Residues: CAWSTGTGAGNTIYF. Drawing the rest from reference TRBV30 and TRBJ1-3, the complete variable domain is SQTIHQWPATLVQPVGSPLSLECTVEGTSNPNLYWYRQAAGRGLQLLFYSVGIGQISSEVPQNLSASRPQDRQFILSSKKLLLSDSGFYLCAWSTGTGAGNTIYFGEGSWLTVV.

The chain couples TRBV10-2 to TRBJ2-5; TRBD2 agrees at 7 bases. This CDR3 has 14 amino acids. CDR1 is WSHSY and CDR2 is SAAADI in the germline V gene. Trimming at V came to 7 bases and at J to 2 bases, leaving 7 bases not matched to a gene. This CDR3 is CASMGPSGQETQYF. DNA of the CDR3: TGCGCCAGCATGGGCCCTAGCGGACAAGAGACCCAGTACTTC.

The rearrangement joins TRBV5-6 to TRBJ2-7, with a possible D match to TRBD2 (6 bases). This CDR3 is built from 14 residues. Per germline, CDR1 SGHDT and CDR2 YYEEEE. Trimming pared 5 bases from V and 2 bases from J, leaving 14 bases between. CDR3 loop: CASSSGLATYEQYV. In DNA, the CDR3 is TGTGCCAGCAGTTCGGGACTGGCCACCTACGAGCAGTACGTC.